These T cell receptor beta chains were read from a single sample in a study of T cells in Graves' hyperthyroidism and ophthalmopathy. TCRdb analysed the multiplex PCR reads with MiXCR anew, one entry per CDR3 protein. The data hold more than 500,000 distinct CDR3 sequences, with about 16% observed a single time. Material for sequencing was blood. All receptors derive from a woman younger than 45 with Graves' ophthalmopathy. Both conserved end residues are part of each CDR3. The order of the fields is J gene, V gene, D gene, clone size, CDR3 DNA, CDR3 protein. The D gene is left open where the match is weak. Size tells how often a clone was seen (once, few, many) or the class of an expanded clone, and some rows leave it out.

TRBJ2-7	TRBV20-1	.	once	TGCAGTGCTTTCCACCCGGGGGCGTTCGAGCAGTACTTC	CSAFHPGAFEQYF
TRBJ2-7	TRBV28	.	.	TGTGCCAGCAGTTCGAGGCAGGGATCCCACGAGCAGTACTTC	CASSSRQGSHEQYF
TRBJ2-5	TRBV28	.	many	TGTGCCAGCAGAAGACAGTACCAAGAGACCCAGTACTTC	CASRRQYQETQYF
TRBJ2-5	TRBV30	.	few	TGTGCCTGTAGGGGAAAAGTATCTCGAGAGACCCAGTACTTC	CACRGKVSRETQYF
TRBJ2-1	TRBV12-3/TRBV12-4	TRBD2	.	TGTGCCAGCAGTTTAGGGCTAGCGGGACGGTTCTTC	CASSLGLAGRFF
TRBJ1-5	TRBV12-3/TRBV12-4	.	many	TGTGCCAGCAGTTCAGAGGCCAGCAATCAGCCCCAGCATTTT	CASSSEASNQPQHF
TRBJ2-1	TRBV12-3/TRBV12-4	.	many	TGTGCCAGCATGAGACTGGGCTCCTACAATGAGCAGTTCTTC	CASMRLGSYNEQFF
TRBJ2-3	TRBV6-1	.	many	TGTGCCAGCAGCCTAGGGCCTCCCACAGATACGCAGTATTTT	CASSLGPPTDTQYF
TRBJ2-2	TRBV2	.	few	TGTGCCAGCAGTGTGGGGCTAGCTCTCGGCGGGGAGCTGTTTTTT	CASSVGLALGGELFF
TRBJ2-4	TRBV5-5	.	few	TGTGCCAGCAGCTTGGCACCCCAGGGACTAGCCAAAAACATTCAGTACTTC	CASSLAPQGLAKNIQYF
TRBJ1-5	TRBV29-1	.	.	TGCAGCGTTGAAGGCGGGGTCGGGCAGCCCCAGCATTTT	CSVEGGVGQPQHF
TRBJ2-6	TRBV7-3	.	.	TGTGCCAGCAGCTTAATGGGTTCTGGGGCCAACGTCCTGACTTTC	CASSLMGSGANVLTF
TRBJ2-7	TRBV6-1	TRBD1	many	TGTGCCAGCAGGAGAACCTCGGGACAGGTGTCCGAGCAGTACTTC	CASRRTSGQVSEQYF
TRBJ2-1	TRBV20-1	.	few	TGCAGTGCTAGAGATTTCGGGGGCGGGAGTTTTGAGCAGTTCTTC	CSARDFGGGSFEQFF
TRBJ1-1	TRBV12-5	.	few	TGTGCTAGTGGATACACAGGGAGAACTGAAGCTTTCTTT	CASGYTGRTEAFF
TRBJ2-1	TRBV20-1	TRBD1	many	TGCAGTGCAAAAAAACAGGGGAAAAGGGGAAATGAGCAGTTCTTC	CSAKKQGKRGNEQFF
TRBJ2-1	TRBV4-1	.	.	TGCGCCAGCAGCCAAGTCCCAGATACCATTGAGCAGTTCTTC	CASSQVPDTIEQFF
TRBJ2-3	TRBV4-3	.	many	TGCGCCAGCAGCCAACTGATAACGGGAGAAGATACGCAGTATTTT	CASSQLITGEDTQYF
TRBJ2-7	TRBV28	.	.	TGTGCCAGCAGTCCCTCGGACAGCCGCACCTACGAGCAGTACTTC	CASSPSDSRTYEQYF
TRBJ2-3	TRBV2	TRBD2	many	TGTGCCAGCAGTGAACACCGAGGGCTAGCGGGAGCAGATACGCAGTATTTT	CASSEHRGLAGADTQYF
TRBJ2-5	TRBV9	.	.	TGTGCCAGCAGCGTAGGGAAGGAGGCTTTTTTTCGAGAGACCCAGTACTTC	CASSVGKEAFFRETQYF
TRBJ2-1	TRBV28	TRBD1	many	TGTGCCAGCAGTTTATGGCAGGGGGCAAGAGGCAATGAGCAGTTCTTC	CASSLWQGARGNEQFF
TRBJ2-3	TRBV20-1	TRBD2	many	TGCAGTGCTAGCCCCTCGGGACTAGCGGGAGATCAAGGAGATACGCAGTATTTT	CSASPSGLAGDQGDTQYF
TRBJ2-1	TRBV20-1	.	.	TGCAGTGCTAAAGAGACCCAGTTCTTC	CSAKETQFF
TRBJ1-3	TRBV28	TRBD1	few	TGTGCCAGCAGTTCGTCAAAATGGACAGGGACGAGGGGAAACACCATATATTTT	CASSSSKWTGTRGNTIYF
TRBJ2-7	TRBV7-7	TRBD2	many	TGTGCTAGCAGCCAACTAGCGGGAGATAGCGAGCAGTACTTC	CASSQLAGDSEQYF
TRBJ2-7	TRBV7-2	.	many	TGTGCCAGCAGCCCGCTTCCCTCCTACGAGCAGTACTTC	CASSPLPSYEQYF
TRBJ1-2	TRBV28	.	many	TGTGCCAGCAGTCGCGGACAGACTCTGGGACGCTATGGCTACACCTTC	CASSRGQTLGRYGYTF
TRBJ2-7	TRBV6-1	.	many	TGTGCCAGCAGTGAACGAGCGGGTTCCGACGAGCAGTACTTC	CASSERAGSDEQYF
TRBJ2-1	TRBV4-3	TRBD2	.	TGCGCCAGCAGCCAAGTCAGGGCTAGCGGGAGCTATGAGCAGTTCTTC	CASSQVRASGSYEQFF
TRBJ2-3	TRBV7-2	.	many	TGTGCCAGCAGCTTAGGTCTTTTCGGAGATACGCAGTATTTT	CASSLGLFGDTQYF
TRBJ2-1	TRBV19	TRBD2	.	TGTGCCAGTAGCTTAATAGCGGGAACGGGAAATGAGCAGTTCTTC	CASSLIAGTGNEQFF
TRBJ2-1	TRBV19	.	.	TGTGCCAGTGGTGACAGTAACTCCTACAATGAGCAGTTCTTC	CASGDSNSYNEQFF